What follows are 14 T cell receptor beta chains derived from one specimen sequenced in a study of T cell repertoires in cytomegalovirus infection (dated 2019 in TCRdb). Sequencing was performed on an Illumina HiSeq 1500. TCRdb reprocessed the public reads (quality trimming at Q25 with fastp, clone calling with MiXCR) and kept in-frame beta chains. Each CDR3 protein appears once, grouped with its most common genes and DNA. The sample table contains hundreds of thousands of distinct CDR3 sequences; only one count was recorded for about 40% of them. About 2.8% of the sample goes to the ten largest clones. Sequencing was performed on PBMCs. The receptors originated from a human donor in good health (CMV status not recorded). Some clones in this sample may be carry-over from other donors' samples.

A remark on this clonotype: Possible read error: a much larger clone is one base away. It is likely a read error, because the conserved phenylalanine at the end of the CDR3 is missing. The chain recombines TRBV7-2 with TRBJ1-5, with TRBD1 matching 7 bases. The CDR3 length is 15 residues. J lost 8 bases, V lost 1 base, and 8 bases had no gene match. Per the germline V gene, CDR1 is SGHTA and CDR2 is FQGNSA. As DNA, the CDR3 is TGTGCCAGCAGCTTAGTGCCCGACAGGGCTGAGCCCCAGCATTCT. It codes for CASSLVPDRAEPQHS.

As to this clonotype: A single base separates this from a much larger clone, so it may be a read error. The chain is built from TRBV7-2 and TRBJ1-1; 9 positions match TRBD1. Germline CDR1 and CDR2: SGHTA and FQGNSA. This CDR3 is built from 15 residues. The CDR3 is CASSVAGQGFEEDFF. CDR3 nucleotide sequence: TGTGCCAGCAGCGTGGCGGGACAGGGCTTTGAAGAAGATTTCTTT.

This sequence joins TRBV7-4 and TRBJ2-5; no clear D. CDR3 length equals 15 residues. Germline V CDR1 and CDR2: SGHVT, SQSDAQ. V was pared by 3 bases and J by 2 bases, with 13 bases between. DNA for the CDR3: TGTGCCAGCAGCTTTTACTCGACGAGTCAAGAGACCCAGTACTTC. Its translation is CASSFYSTSQETQYF.

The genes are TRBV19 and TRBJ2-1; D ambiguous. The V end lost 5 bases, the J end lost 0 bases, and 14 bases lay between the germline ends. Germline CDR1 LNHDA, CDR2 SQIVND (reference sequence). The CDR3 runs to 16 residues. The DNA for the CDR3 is TGTGCCAGTAGTTATCAAGTCTTAAGCTCCTACAATGAGCAGTTCTTC. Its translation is CASSYQVLSSYNEQFF.

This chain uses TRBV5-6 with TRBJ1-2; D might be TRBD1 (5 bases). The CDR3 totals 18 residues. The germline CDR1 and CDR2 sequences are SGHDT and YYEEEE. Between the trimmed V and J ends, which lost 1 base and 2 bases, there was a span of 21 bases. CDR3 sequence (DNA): TGTGCCAGCAGCTTGATCAGGGAGGTTTTAAGCGGAAACTATGGCTACACCTTC. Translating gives CASSLIREVLSGNYGYTF. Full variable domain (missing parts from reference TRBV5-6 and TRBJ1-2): DAGVTQSPTHLIKTRGQQVTLRCSPKSGHDTVSWYQQALGQGPQFIFQYYEEEERQRGNFPDRFSGHQFPNYSSELNVNALLLGDSALYLCASSLIREVLSGNYGYTFGSGTRLTVV.

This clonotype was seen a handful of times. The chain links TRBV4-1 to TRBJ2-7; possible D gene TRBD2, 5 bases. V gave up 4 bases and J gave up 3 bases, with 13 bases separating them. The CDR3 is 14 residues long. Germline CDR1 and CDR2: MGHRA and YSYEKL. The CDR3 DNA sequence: TGCGCCAGCAGCCGACACTCCGGGGACTACGAGCAGTACTTC. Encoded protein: CASSRHSGDYEQYF.

The CDR3 spells CAIKGTGSSYEQYF. The CDR3, as DNA: TGTGCCATCAAAGGGACCGGGAGCTCCTACGAGCAGTACTTC. The chain recombines TRBV10-3 with TRBJ2-7; tentatively, D is TRBD2 (6 bases). This CDR3 is 14 amino acids long. V lost 7 bases and J 0 bases, leaving 13 bases between the germline ends. CDR1 ENHRY and CDR2 SYGVKD come from the germline V gene.

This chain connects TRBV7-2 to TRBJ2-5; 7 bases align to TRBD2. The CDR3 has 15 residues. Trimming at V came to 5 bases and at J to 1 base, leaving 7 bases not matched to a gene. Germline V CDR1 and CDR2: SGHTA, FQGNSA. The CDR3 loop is CASSPLWGGQETQYF. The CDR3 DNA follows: TGTGCCAGCAGCCCCTTGTGGGGGGGCCAAGAGACCCAGTACTTC.

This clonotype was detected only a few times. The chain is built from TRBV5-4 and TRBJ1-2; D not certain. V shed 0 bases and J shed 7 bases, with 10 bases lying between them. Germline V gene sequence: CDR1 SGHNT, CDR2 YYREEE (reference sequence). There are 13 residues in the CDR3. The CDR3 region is CASSLAQAPGYTF. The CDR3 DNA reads TGTGCCAGCAGCTTGGCGCAGGCCCCTGGCTACACCTTC.

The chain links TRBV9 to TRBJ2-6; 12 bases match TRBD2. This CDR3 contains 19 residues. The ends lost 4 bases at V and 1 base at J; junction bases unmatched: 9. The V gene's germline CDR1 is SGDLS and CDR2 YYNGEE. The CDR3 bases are TGTGCCAGCAGCCCAAGACTAGCGGGAGTGATGTCTGGGGCCAACGTCCTGACTTTC. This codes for CASSPRLAGVMSGANVLTF. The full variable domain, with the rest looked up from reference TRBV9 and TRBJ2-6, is DSGVTQTPKHLITATGQRVTLRCSPRSGDLSVYWYQQSLDQGLQFLIQYYNGEERAKGNILERFSAQQFPDLHSELNLSSLELGDSALYFCASSPRLAGVMSGANVLTFGAGSRLTVL.

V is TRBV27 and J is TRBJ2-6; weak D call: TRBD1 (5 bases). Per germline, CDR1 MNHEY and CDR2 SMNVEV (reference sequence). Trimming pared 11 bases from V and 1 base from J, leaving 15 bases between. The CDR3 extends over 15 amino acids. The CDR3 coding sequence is TGTGCCTGTGGGCAGGGTCGGTCTGGGGCCAACGTCCTGACTTTC. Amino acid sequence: CACGQGRSGANVLTF.

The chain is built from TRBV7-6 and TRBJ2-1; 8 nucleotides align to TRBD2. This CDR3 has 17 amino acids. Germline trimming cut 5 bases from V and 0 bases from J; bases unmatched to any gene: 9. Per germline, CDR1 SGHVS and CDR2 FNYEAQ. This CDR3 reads CASSALIAGSSYNEQFF. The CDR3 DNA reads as TGTGCCAGCAGCGCGCTAATAGCGGGAAGCTCCTACAATGAGCAGTTCTTC.

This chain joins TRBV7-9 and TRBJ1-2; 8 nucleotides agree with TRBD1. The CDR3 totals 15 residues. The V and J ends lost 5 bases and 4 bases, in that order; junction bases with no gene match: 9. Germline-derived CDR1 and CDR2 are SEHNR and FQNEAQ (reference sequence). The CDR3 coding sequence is TGTGCCAGCAGCCCCGGGACAGGCGACTTCTATGGCTACACCTTC. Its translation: CASSPGTGDFYGYTF.

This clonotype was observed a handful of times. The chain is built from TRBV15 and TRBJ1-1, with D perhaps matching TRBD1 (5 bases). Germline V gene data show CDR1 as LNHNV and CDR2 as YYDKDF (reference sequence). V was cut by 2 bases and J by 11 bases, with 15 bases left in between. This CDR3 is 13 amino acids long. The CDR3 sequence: CATSRPTREDAFF. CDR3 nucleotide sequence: TGTGCCACCAGCAGACCCACCAGGGAGGACGCTTTCTTT.